These 20 T cell receptor beta chains were sequenced from one sample in a study of Graves' ophthalmopathy and Graves' hyperthyroidism. RNA transcripts served as template for amplifying TCR beta CDR3 sequences. Second-round multiplex PCR came after a first-round RT-PCR that employed HTBI primers. MiXCR, run by TCRdb on the multiplex PCR reads, gives a single entry per CDR3 protein. The sample shows about 400,000 distinct CDR3 sequences, around 17% of them seen only once. The sequenced material came from peripheral blood. These receptors all come from a woman aged 18-29 years with Graves' ophthalmopathy.

In this sample, this clonotype turned up many times. The chain carries TRBV15 and TRBJ1-1; D not certain. V gave up 1 base and J gave up 7 bases, with 10 bases separating them. The CDR3 is 13 amino acids. Germline V gives CDR1 LNHNV, CDR2 YYDKDF (reference sequence). Written as DNA, the CDR3 is TGTGCCACCAGCAGAGGGGAGAAAGTTGAAGCTTTCTTT. The encoded protein is CATSRGEKVEAFF.

This clonotype was seen at least ten times. No conserved phenylalanine or tryptophan is present at the end of the CDR3, so a read error is the likely explanation. The rearrangement joins TRBV30 to TRBJ2-5, with 7 nucleotides matching TRBD1. Looked up from germline, CDR1 is GTSNPN and CDR2 is SVGIG (reference sequence). The CDR3 length is 13 residues. Germline trimming cut 8 bases from V and 1 base from J; bases unmatched to any gene: 7. DNA for the CDR3: TGTGCCACCGGGACAGCTATCCAAGAGACCCAGTACCTC. As protein: CATGTAIQETQYL.

The chain uses TRBV30 and TRBJ1-5; a weak D match, TRBD1 (6 bases). This CDR3 comprises 15 residues. The germline V gene has CDR1 GTSNPN and CDR2 SVGIG (reference sequence). The V gene lost 1 base and the J gene lost 2 bases, with 12 bases spanning the gap. The CDR3 region is CAWSAPGHGNQPQHF. The CDR3 nucleotides read TGTGCCTGGAGTGCGCCGGGACACGGCAATCAGCCCCAGCATTTT.

This clonotype was counted ten times or more. The chain uses TRBV6-2 or TRBV6-3 and TRBJ2-2; tentatively, D is TRBD2 (7 bases). CDR1 MNHEY and CDR2 SVGEGT come from the germline V gene. Trimming took 3 bases from V and 6 from J, leaving 17 bases between them. The CDR3 is made up of 16 amino acids. Written as DNA, the CDR3 is TGTGCCAGCAGTTATACATGGGGGGGCCCTTCCGGGGAGCTGTTTTTT. Amino acids: CASSYTWGGPSGELFF.

The chain uses TRBV6-1 and TRBJ1-2; D uncertain. This CDR3 spans 13 amino acids. Germline V lookup: CDR1 MNHNS, CDR2 SASEGT. The germline V and J ends were trimmed by 6 bases and 5 bases, with 13 bases remaining between them. The CDR3 bases are TGTGCCAGCAGCCGGACGGCAGATTATGGCTACACCTTC. The encoded protein is CASSRTADYGYTF.

Ten or more counts support this clonotype. CDR3: CSARDEQVRYQPQHF. DNA of the CDR3: TGCAGTGCTAGAGATGAGCAGGTCCGTTATCAGCCCCAGCATTTT. J is TRBJ1-5 and V is TRBV20-1; no clear D. V shed 0 bases and J shed 5 bases, with 14 bases lying between them. Germline V lookup: CDR1 DFQATT, CDR2 SNEGSKA (reference sequence). The CDR3 has 15 residues.

This clonotype was counted ten times or more. The CDR3 region has the DNA TGTGCCAGCATCCTGGGACAGCGCACCGGGGAGCTGTTTTTT. Its protein is CASILGQRTGELFF. This chain uses TRBV12-3 or TRBV12-4 with TRBJ2-2; 7 bases fit TRBD1. There are 14 residues in the CDR3. Trimming cost V 7 bases and J 4 bases; bases outside gene matches: 6.

This clonotype was recorded at least ten times. The rearrangement joins TRBV20-1 to TRBJ1-1; 9 bases map to TRBD1. J was trimmed by 5 bases and V by 6 bases; bases with no gene match: 7. Looked up from germline, CDR1 is DFQATT and CDR2 is SNEGSKA (reference sequence). The CDR3 loop spans 13 amino acids. CDR3 coding DNA: TGCAGTGCAAACAGACAGGGGGGGACTGAAGCTTTCTTT. It is translated as CSANRQGGTEAFF.

This clonotype was detected many times. This chain connects TRBV27 to TRBJ2-7; possible D gene TRBD2, 6 bases. The length of the CDR3 is 15 residues. CDR1 is MNHEY, CDR2 SMNVEV, per germline (reference sequence). V was pared by 6 bases and J by 0 bases, with 15 bases between. This chain's CDR3 is CASRPSGLSSYEQYF. The CDR3 nucleotides read TGTGCCAGCAGGCCGAGCGGGCTAAGCTCCTACGAGCAGTACTTC.

J is TRBJ2-7 and V is TRBV6-2 or TRBV6-3; 7 positions agree with TRBD1. V gave up 10 bases and J gave up 4 bases; unmatched junction bases: 13. This CDR3 has 14 residues. The germline gives CDR1 MNHEY, CDR2 SVGEGT. CDR3 DNA: TGTGCCATTACCCACCGGGACAGCAAATACGAGCAGTACTTC. It is translated as CAITHRDSKYEQYF.

This clonotype was observed many times. The chain combines TRBV5-6 with TRBJ1-1; unclear D gene. The germline V and J ends were trimmed by 2 bases and 2 bases, with 13 bases remaining between them. Germline V gene sequence: CDR1 SGHDT, CDR2 YYEEEE. The CDR3 length is 15 residues. The CDR3 bases are TGTGCCAGCAGCTTCGGATCAGGACCAAACACTGAAGCTTTCTTT. This gives the protein CASSFGSGPNTEAFF. Looking up the rest from reference TRBV5-6 and TRBJ1-1 gives the full variable domain: DAGVTQSPTHLIKTRGQQVTLRCSPKSGHDTVSWYQQALGQGPQFIFQYYEEEERQRGNFPDRFSGHQFPNYSSELNVNALLLGDSALYLCASSFGSGPNTEAFFGQGTRLTVV.

This clonotype occurred many times. This rearrangement joins TRBV29-1 to TRBJ1-1, with 9 bases identical to TRBD1. Germline V CDR1 and CDR2: SQVTM, ANQGSEA. The junction had 5 bases not matched to a gene; V was cut back by 8 bases and J by 1 base. The length of the CDR3 is 13 residues. The CDR3 here is CSTPDRGNTEAFF. The CDR3 DNA follows: TGCAGCACTCCGGACAGGGGGAACACTGAAGCTTTCTTT. The entire variable domain, with the rest obtained from reference TRBV29-1 and TRBJ1-1, is as follows: SAVISQKPSRDICQRGTSLTIQCQVDSQVTMMFWYRQQPGQSLTLIATANQGSEATYESGFVIDKFPISRPNLTFSTLTVSNMSPEDSSIYLCSTPDRGNTEAFFGQGTRLTVV.

This clonotype was picked up many times. V and J are TRBV11-2 and TRBJ2-7, with 13 bases that match TRBD2. CDR1 is SGHAT, CDR2 FQNNGV, per germline. The V gene end was trimmed by 0 bases and the J gene end by 2 bases; junction bases not matched to a gene: 10. The CDR3 is 19 amino acids. CDR3 in DNA: TGTGCCAGCAGCTTAGATCAGGGACTAGCGGGAACTAAACCCTACGAGCAGTACTTC. Its protein is CASSLDQGLAGTKPYEQYF.

The sample holds many counts of this clonotype. This chain connects TRBV28 to TRBJ1-5; 11 bases agree with TRBD1. The CDR3 length is 20 residues. Germline CDR1 is MDHEN and CDR2 is SYDVKM. V shed 8 bases, J shed 0 bases, and the junction held 18 bases outside the gene matches. The DNA of the CDR3 is TGTGCCAGCGGAAACCTCTGGCGGGACAGGGGGGTGAATAGCAATCAGCCCCAGCATTTT. This gives the protein CASGNLWRDRGVNSNQPQHF.

The chain combines TRBV10-2 with TRBJ1-5; TRBD1 is a possible D gene (5 bases). Trimming stripped 6 bases from V and 11 bases from J, with 17 bases between. This CDR3 is built from 13 residues. Germline-derived CDR1 and CDR2 are WSHSY and SAAADI. Here the CDR3 DNA reads TGCGCCAGCAGGGACCGCCTCGAGGGGACCCAGCATTTT. Amino acid sequence: CASRDRLEGTQHF.

The rearrangement joins TRBV7-2 to TRBJ2-7, with D possibly being TRBD2 (5 bases). CDR3 length: 15 amino acids. CDR1 SGHTA and CDR2 FQGNSA come from the germline V gene. Deletions cut 2 bases from V and 6 bases from J, with 17 bases between. The CDR3 region has the DNA TGTGCCAGCAGCTTACCCCCCCCTGGGAGCTCCGAGCAGTACTTC. Translation gives CASSLPPPGSSEQYF.

V and J are TRBV12-3 or TRBV12-4 and TRBJ1-5; 9 bases are shared with TRBD1. J gave up 6 bases and V 5 bases, and 5 bases lay outside the gene matches. The CDR3 length is 14 residues. The CDR3 loop reads CASSIDRGSQPQHF. DNA for the CDR3: TGTGCCAGCAGTATCGACAGGGGGAGTCAGCCCCAGCATTTT.

The sample holds many counts of this clonotype. This chain joins TRBV5-1 and TRBJ1-1; D is ambiguous. The CDR3 runs to 14 residues. Germline CDR1 SGHRS, CDR2 YFSETQ. The V gene lost 4 bases and the J gene lost 8 bases, with 18 bases spanning the gap. The CDR3 sequence is CASSPGRRPGEAFF. The CDR3, as DNA: TGCGCCAGCAGCCCGGGGAGGAGACCGGGAGAAGCTTTCTTT.

This clonotype was observed many times. The gene calls are TRBV6-5 and TRBJ1-1, with 11 bases fitting TRBD1. The length of the CDR3 is 16 residues. The germline CDR1 and CDR2 sequences are MNHEY and SVGAGI. The J segment lost 2 bases and the V segment lost 2 bases, leaving 4 bases of the junction unmatched. The CDR3 DNA sequence: TGTGCCAGCAGTTACAGGACAGGGGGCCTTAACACTGAAGCTTTCTTT. This gives the protein CASSYRTGGLNTEAFF.

In this sample, this clonotype turned up many times. V and J are TRBV3-1 and TRBJ2-7; D is uncertain. Germline CDR1 and CDR2: LGHDT and YNNKEL (reference sequence). The ends were cut back, 4 bases at V and 0 bases at J, with 7 bases in the middle. This CDR3 contains 13 residues. The CDR3 sequence is CASSPPLSYEQYF. CDR3 sequence (DNA): TGTGCCAGCAGCCCACCCCTCTCCTACGAGCAGTACTTC.